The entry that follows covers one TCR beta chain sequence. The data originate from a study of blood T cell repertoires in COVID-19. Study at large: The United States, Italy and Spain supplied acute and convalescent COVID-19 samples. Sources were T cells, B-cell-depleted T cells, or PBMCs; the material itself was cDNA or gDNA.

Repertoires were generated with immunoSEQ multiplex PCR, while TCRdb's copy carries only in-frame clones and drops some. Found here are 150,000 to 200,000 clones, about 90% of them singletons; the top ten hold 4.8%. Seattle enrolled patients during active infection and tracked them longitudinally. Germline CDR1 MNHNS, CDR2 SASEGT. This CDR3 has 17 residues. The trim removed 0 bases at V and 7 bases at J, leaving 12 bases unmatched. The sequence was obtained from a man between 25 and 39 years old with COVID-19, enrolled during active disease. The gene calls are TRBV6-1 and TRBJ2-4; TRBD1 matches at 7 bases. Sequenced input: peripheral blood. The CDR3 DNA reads TGTGCCAGCAGTGAAGCGTGGGGCCGACAGGGTAGGAACATTCAGTACTTC. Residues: CASSEAWGRQGRNIQYF.